These T cell receptor beta chains were read from a single sample in a study of T-cell reconstitution after alpha-beta-depleted transplantation in children. One entry per CDR3 protein, called by TCRdb with MiXCR from the PCR reads. Here the sample spans about 610,000 distinct CDR3 sequences, more than 9% being singletons. Sequences were derived from PBMCs from the stem cell graft donor, sampled from the stem cell graft. The receptors derive from a human donor who donated a stem cell graft to a child with acute myeloid leukemia. CDR3s include the opening cysteine and the closing phenylalanine or tryptophan. Fields, in order: V gene, D gene, clone size, J gene, CDR3 protein, CDR3 DNA. D genes are given only for firm matches. Clone size appears in some rows only: once, few, many, or a class for an expanded clone.

TRBV12-3/TRBV12-4	NA	NA	TRBJ1-5	CASSLRGESNQPQHF	TGTGCCAGCAGTCTGAGGGGCGAGAGTAATCAGCCCCAGCATTTT
TRBV12-3/TRBV12-4	NA	NA	TRBJ1-3	CAAKPYSGNTIYF	TGTGCCGCAAAACCCTACTCTGGAAACACCATATATTTT
TRBV7-9	NA	few	TRBJ1-1	CASSFQILNTEAFF	TGTGCCAGCAGCTTTCAGATTTTGAACACTGAAGCTTTCTTT
TRBV7-3	NA	many	TRBJ2-1	CASSLRPGAFGLGISYNEQFF	TGTGCCAGCAGCTTAAGGCCGGGAGCCTTCGGCCTGGGTATCTCCTACAATGAGCAGTTCTTC
TRBV6-6	NA	few	TRBJ1-5	CASRTAGEPQHF	TGTGCCAGCCGTACCGCTGGGGAGCCCCAGCATTTT
TRBV11-1	TRBD2	NA	TRBJ2-7	CASRNPGTSGYEQYF	TGTGCCAGCAGAAACCCCGGGACTAGCGGCTACGAGCAGTACTTC
TRBV29-1	TRBD1	few	TRBJ1-1	CSVVRQGNTEAFF	TGCAGCGTTGTTAGACAGGGTAACACTGAAGCTTTCTTT
TRBV2	NA	many	TRBJ2-5	CASRIDRQIETQYF	TGTGCCAGCAGGATCGACAGGCAGATAGAGACCCAGTACTTC
TRBV27	TRBD2	NA	TRBJ2-1	CASSSGLAASSYNEQFF	TGTGCCAGCAGTTCCGGACTAGCGGCTAGCTCCTACAATGAGCAGTTCTTC
TRBV6-5	NA	few	TRBJ2-7	CASSYSPDQTYEQYF	TGTGCCAGCAGTTACTCCCCAGACCAGACCTACGAGCAGTACTTC
TRBV7-2	TRBD2	many	TRBJ2-7	CASNSGRDFSEQYF	TGTGCCAGCAACAGCGGGAGGGACTTTTCCGAGCAGTACTTC
TRBV20-1	TRBD2	NA	TRBJ2-1	CSAREPSGDYNEQFF	TGCAGTGCTAGAGAGCCTAGCGGAGATTACAATGAGCAGTTCTTC
TRBV28	TRBD1	many	TRBJ2-1	CATEGQPTPDEQFF	TGTGCCACCGAGGGACAGCCAACTCCCGATGAGCAGTTCTTC
TRBV20-1	TRBD2	few	TRBJ2-5	CSALGASGRASETQYF	TGCAGTGCCCTAGGGGCTAGCGGGAGGGCATCGGAGACCCAGTACTTC
TRBV5-1	NA	NA	TRBJ2-5	CASSPLGQPGGQETQYF	TGCGCCAGCAGCCCCCTCGGGCAACCCGGAGGGCAAGAGACCCAGTACTTC
TRBV6-5	NA	many	TRBJ1-4	CASRSQGEKLFF	TGTGCCAGCAGATCTCAGGGGGAAAAACTGTTTTTT
TRBV25-1	NA	few	TRBJ2-2	CASSEVQGKGTGELFF	TGTGCCAGCAGTGAAGTTCAGGGGAAAGGCACCGGGGAGCTGTTTTTT
TRBV5-1	NA	many	TRBJ2-7	CASSFGGTNYEQYF	TGCGCCAGCAGCTTTGGAGGCACGAACTACGAGCAGTACTTC
TRBV5-1	NA	many	TRBJ2-1	CASSSDGQQYNEQFF	TGCGCCAGCAGCTCCGATGGACAGCAGTACAATGAGCAGTTCTTC
TRBV20-1	NA	few	TRBJ2-5	CSAEHIQETQYF	TGCAGTGCCGAACATATTCAAGAGACCCAGTACTTC
TRBV7-2	TRBD2	NA	TRBJ2-3	CASSLGGGRGTDTQYF	TGTGCCAGCAGCTTAGGAGGCGGGAGGGGGACAGATACGCAGTATTTT
TRBV7-2	TRBD1	NA	TRBJ1-5	CASSWDRAPNQPQHF	TGTGCCAGCAGCTGGGACAGAGCTCCCAATCAGCCCCAGCATTTT
TRBV6-2/TRBV6-3	TRBD2	NA	TRBJ2-1	CASSYGTSGRGDEQFF	TGTGCCAGCAGTTACGGTACTAGCGGGAGGGGTGATGAGCAGTTCTTC
TRBV10-3	NA	many	TRBJ2-2	CAVTHDSNTGELFF	TGTGCCGTCACTCACGATTCTAACACCGGGGAGCTGTTTTTT
TRBV28	NA	few	TRBJ1-1	CASGTPTEAFF	TGTGCCAGTGGGACACCCACTGAAGCTTTCTTT
TRBV27	NA	NA	TRBJ2-7	CASSLEVGAYEQYF	TGTGCCAGCAGTTTAGAGGTCGGGGCCTACGAGCAGTACTTC
TRBV7-3	TRBD2	few	TRBJ2-7	CASSTRTSSYEQYF	TGTGCCAGCAGCACCCGGACTAGCTCCTACGAGCAGTACTTC
TRBV6-2/TRBV6-3	NA	few	TRBJ2-7	CASWDPGRSSYEQYF	TGTGCCAGCTGGGATCCGGGCCGCTCCTCCTACGAGCAGTACTTC
TRBV5-1	TRBD1	NA	TRBJ2-2	CASSLVPGQYAAGELFF	TGCGCCAGCAGCTTGGTACCGGGACAGTACGCTGCCGGGGAGCTGTTTTTT
TRBV5-1	TRBD2	many	TRBJ2-2	CASSSRLASNTGELFF	TGCGCCAGCAGCTCTAGACTAGCGTCGAACACCGGGGAGCTGTTTTTT
TRBV29-1	TRBD2	NA	TRBJ2-7	CSVASILSGRASYEQYF	TGCAGCGTTGCCTCTATCCTTAGCGGGAGGGCCTCCTACGAGCAGTACTTC
TRBV29-1	TRBD1	NA	TRBJ2-2	CSARTGGVYSPGELFF	TGCAGCGCCAGGACAGGGGGCGTCTATTCCCCCGGGGAGCTGTTTTTT
TRBV28	TRBD1	many	TRBJ2-1	CASSLLGQNVDNEQFF	TGTGCCAGCAGCCTTTTGGGACAGAACGTTGACAATGAGCAGTTCTTC
TRBV9	NA	few	TRBJ2-7	CASSVERSAQYYEQYF	TGTGCCAGCAGCGTAGAGCGAAGCGCCCAATACTACGAGCAGTACTTC
TRBV12-3/TRBV12-4	NA	few	TRBJ1-5	CASRENTKLNQPQHF	TGTGCCAGCAGGGAGAACACGAAATTAAATCAGCCCCAGCATTTT
TRBV28	TRBD1	NA	TRBJ2-7	CASSPTGQGDEQYF	TGTGCCAGCAGCCCCACAGGACAGGGGGACGAGCAGTACTTC
TRBV27	TRBD1	many	TRBJ1-3	CASSPLGTGSGNTIYF	TGTGCCAGCAGTCCCCTAGGGACAGGGTCTGGAAACACCATATATTTT
TRBV28	NA	NA	TRBJ2-7	CASRALGLTYEQYF	TGTGCCAGCAGAGCGTTGGGTCTTACCTACGAGCAGTACTTC
TRBV20-1	TRBD2	NA	TRBJ2-1	CCARDPAGGVNEQFF	TGCTGTGCTAGAGATCCAGCGGGAGGGGTCAATGAGCAGTTCTTC
TRBV20-1	TRBD2	NA	TRBJ2-7	CSARARTSGSSSYEQYF	TGCAGTGCTAGAGCCAGGACTAGCGGGTCGAGCTCCTACGAGCAGTACTTC
TRBV15	TRBD2	few	TRBJ2-1	CATSRGVGAGGNEQSF	TGTGCCACCAGCAGAGGGGTGGGAGCGGGAGGTAATGAGCAGTCCTTC
TRBV20-1	NA	NA	TRBJ2-7	CSAGGAATYEQYF	TGCAGTGCCGGAGGGGCGGCGACCTACGAGCAGTACTTC
TRBV29-1	NA	NA	TRBJ2-1	CSGGWGRNEQFF	TGCAGCGGAGGCTGGGGGAGAAATGAGCAGTTCTTC
TRBV18	NA	NA	TRBJ2-7	CASSPIHSGIVNEQYF	TGTGCCAGCTCACCCATTCACTCAGGGATCGTGAACGAGCAGTACTTC
TRBV19	NA	once	TRBJ1-1	CASSIGGVNMNTEAFF	TGTGCCAGTAGTATAGGCGGGGTTAATATGAACACTGAAGCTTTCTTT
TRBV7-9	NA	few	TRBJ2-5	CASSLAARIPETQYF	TGTGCCAGCAGCTTAGCAGCCAGGATCCCGGAGACCCAGTACTTC
TRBV4-3	NA	NA	TRBJ2-7	CASSQVGTVSYEQYF	TGCGCCAGCAGCCAAGTGGGGACTGTTTCCTACGAGCAGTACTTC
TRBV20-1	TRBD1	many	TRBJ1-2	CSDRGDYGYTF	TGCAGCGACAGGGGGGACTATGGCTACACCTTC
TRBV28	TRBD1	NA	TRBJ2-6	CATQQGAGSGANVLTF	TGTGCCACCCAACAGGGGGCAGGCTCTGGGGCCAACGTCCTGACTTTC
TRBV25-1	NA	NA	TRBJ1-4	CASSEGGLRNENLFF	TGTGCCAGCAGTGAGGGGGGACTCCGAAATGAAAATCTGTTTTTT
TRBV20-1	NA	NA	TRBJ1-2	CSARVLPPYGYTF	TGCAGTGCTAGGGTTCTACCGCCCTATGGCTACACCTTC
TRBV5-1	NA	once	TRBJ2-5	CASSRGGPSLGETQYF	TGCGCCAGCAGCAGGGGGGGACCCTCGCTTGGGGAGACCCAGTACTTC
TRBV28	NA	few	TRBJ2-5	CASSLGVPQETQYF	TGTGCCAGCAGTTTAGGGGTACCCCAAGAGACCCAGTACTTC
TRBV5-1	TRBD2	many	TRBJ2-5	CASSTEREGLETQYF	TGCGCCAGCAGCACCGAGCGGGAGGGCTTAGAGACCCAGTACTTC